This TCR beta chain appears in the sequencing data of a study of early T cells in non-severe SARS-CoV-2 infection. Study observations and caveats: Comparison of clonotypes with VDJdb favored anti-spike CD8 responses while missing private and CD4 specificities.

This CDR3 contains 16 residues. CDR1 is SGHTA, CDR2 FQGNSA, per germline. V dropped 3 bases and J dropped 1 base, with 13 bases sitting between them. This clonotype showed up many times. Its target is not known. Researchers tagged individual cDNA molecules with unique molecular identifiers. TCRdb fed the 5' RACE reads into MiXCR, producing one record per CDR3 protein. Among over 50,000 distinct CDR3 sequences listed, almost 9.5% were seen once. The sequence was obtained from an adult who was a healthcare worker with PCR-confirmed SARS-CoV-2 infection or an uninfected control (not recorded which). The sequencing sample was made of whole blood. The rearrangement joins TRBV7-2 to TRBJ2-1; perhaps D is TRBD1 or TRBD2 (5 bases each). For the CDR3, the DNA is TGTGCCAGCAGCTTTTTGGACACTAGATCCTACAATGAGCAGTTCTTC. Translated: CASSFLDTRSYNEQFF.